Listed below are T cell receptor beta chains from one sample, sequenced in a study of cytomegalovirus exposure and HLA in healthy donors. The repertoire was sequenced with immunoSEQ multiplex PCR; TCRdb's copy has only in-frame clones and lacks some. The sample includes approximately 110,000 clones, under 85% seen only once; the top ten take about 3.9%. The sequencing sample was made of PBMCs. The origin of the receptors is a human donor in good health. The conserved cysteine and the conserved F or W are not part of the CDR3 here.

v_gene: TRBV2
j_gene: TRBJ2-7
CDR3aa: ASTRWAGVTDEQY

v_gene: TRBV2
j_gene: TRBJ2-7
CDR3aa: ASSRTGAGYEQY

v_gene: TRBV18
j_gene: TRBJ1-1
CDR3aa: ASSGDRLNTEAF

v_gene: TRBV5-5
j_gene: TRBJ1-3
CDR3aa: ASSTRQGYSGNTIY

v_gene: TRBV9
j_gene: TRBJ2-1
CDR3aa: ASSAKLAGGNNEQF

v_gene: TRBV7-8
j_gene: TRBJ1-1
CDR3aa: ASSLRGPEAF

v_gene: TRBV28
j_gene: TRBJ1-5
CDR3aa: ASSPPGTGVRLGNQPQH

v_gene: TRBV7-9
j_gene: TRBJ2-7
CDR3aa: ASSSRDRGPYEQY

v_gene: TRBV18
j_gene: TRBJ1-1
CDR3aa: ASSPTGNTEAF

v_gene: TRBV5-4
j_gene: TRBJ2-1
CDR3aa: ASSLFSSYNEQF

v_gene: TRBV29-1
j_gene: TRBJ2-7
CDR3aa: SVAGGQGPSEQY

v_gene: TRBV4-1
j_gene: TRBJ1-6
CDR3aa: ASSYSTRDAGSPLH

v_gene: TRBV5-1
j_gene: TRBJ2-5
CDR3aa: ASSPVVGDTKETQY

v_gene: TRBV2
j_gene: TRBJ1-3
CDR3aa: ASSEERTERNTIY

v_gene: TRBV5-6
j_gene: TRBJ1-5
CDR3aa: ASSSSTGGHQPQH

v_gene: TRBV7-8
j_gene: TRBJ2-1
CDR3aa: ASSSRTSGDNEQF

v_gene: TRBV28
j_gene: TRBJ1-4
CDR3aa: ASSFSAHATNEKLF

v_gene: TRBV5-1
j_gene: TRBJ2-2
CDR3aa: ASSHTQGPTGELF

v_gene: TRBV4-1
j_gene: TRBJ1-1
CDR3aa: ASSPRGTEAF

v_gene: TRBV5-6
j_gene: TRBJ1-2
CDR3aa: ASSPNDRVYGYT

v_gene: TRBV18
j_gene: TRBJ1-2
CDR3aa: ASSPPGQGYGYT

v_gene: TRBV2
j_gene: TRBJ2-7
CDR3aa: ASRTGQGEWNEQY

v_gene: TRBV4-1
j_gene: TRBJ1-2
CDR3aa: ASSYDAGTGVYGYT

v_gene: TRBV5-1
j_gene: TRBJ2-1
CDR3aa: ASSLELAGAGGNEQF

v_gene: TRBV30
j_gene: TRBJ2-5
CDR3aa: AWRNRQGATFIQETQY

v_gene: TRBV6-5
j_gene: TRBJ1-1
CDR3aa: ASIPNIAKNTEAF